The rows below give T cell receptor beta chains drawn from one sample of a study of T cell responses to AZD1222 COVID-19 vaccine. Method: immunoSEQ multiplex PCR; TCRdb's copy keeps in-frame clones and lacks some. This sample has around 110,000 clones, with 70% to 90% found just once. The sequenced sample was peripheral blood, obtained on day 0 of MenACWY control vaccination. The receptors originated from an adult in good health. CDR3s include the opening cysteine and the closing phenylalanine or tryptophan. D genes are given only for firm matches. Size tells how often a clone was seen (once, few, many) or the class of an expanded clone, and some rows leave it out.

>TRBJ2-5|TRBV7-2|NA|NA
CASSHRGVGETQYF
TGTGCCAGCAGCCATAGGGGGGTCGGTGAGACCCAGTACTTC
>TRBJ1-4|TRBV25-1|NA|NA
CASSYTSTNEKLFF
TGTGCCAGCAGTTACACCTCAACTAATGAAAAACTGTTTTTT
>TRBJ1-5|TRBV19|NA|NA
CASSITGPQTPKYSNQPQHF
TGTGCCAGTAGTATTACAGGGCCGCAGACCCCGAAATATAGCAATCAGCCCCAGCATTTT
>TRBJ2-3|TRBV28|TRBD1|NA
CASSLDRGNTDTQYF
TGTGCCAGCAGTCTGGACAGGGGAAACACAGATACGCAGTATTTT
>TRBJ2-2|TRBV7-7|NA|NA
CASSNKQAFSTGELFF
TGTGCCAGCAGCAATAAACAGGCGTTCAGCACCGGGGAGCTGTTTTTT
>TRBJ1-2|TRBV18|NA|once
CASSPEALAHLYGYTF
TGTGCCAGCTCACCCGAGGCTTTGGCTCATCTCTATGGCTACACCTTC
>TRBJ1-1|TRBV5-1|NA|NA
CASSFGGNTEAFF
TGCGCCAGCAGCTTTGGAGGGAACACTGAAGCTTTCTTT
>TRBJ1-1|TRBV6-5|NA|NA
CASSPPGTYTEAFF
TGTGCCAGCAGTCCCCCCGGGACGTACACTGAAGCTTTCTTT
>TRBJ1-2|TRBV24-1|TRBD1|NA
CATSTRQGISDSYGYTF
TGTGCCACCAGCACTCGACAGGGAATAAGCGACAGCTATGGCTACACCTTC
>TRBJ2-2|TRBV6-5|TRBD1|few
CASSYSQGAGELFF
TGTGCCAGCAGTTACTCGCAGGGGGCCGGGGAGCTGTTTTTT
>TRBJ2-1|TRBV5-1|TRBD2|NA
CASCYDLAGVRNEQFF
TGCGCCAGCTGCTATGATCTAGCGGGGGTCCGCAATGAGCAGTTCTTC
>TRBJ2-5|TRBV4-3|TRBD2|NA
CASSQRLAGEETQYF
TGCGCCAGCAGCCAAAGACTAGCGGGGGAAGAGACCCAGTACTTC
>TRBJ2-5|TRBV7-2|TRBD1|NA
CASRPGTGSPGTQYF
TGTGCCAGCAGGCCCGGGACAGGGTCGCCCGGGACCCAGTACTTC
>TRBJ2-7|TRBV6-2/TRBV6-3|TRBD1|NA
CASSRPSGQIGPEQYF
TGTGCCAGCAGTAGACCCTCGGGACAGATCGGCCCCGAGCAGTACTTC
>TRBJ2-3|TRBV5-6|NA|few
CASSPLPGQLEDTQYF
TGTGCCAGCAGCCCCCTTCCGGGGCAGTTGGAAGATACGCAGTATTTT
>TRBJ2-3|TRBV10-3|TRBD2|NA
CAISSSGGAKDTQYF
TGTGCCATCAGTTCTAGCGGGGGGGCAAAAGATACGCAGTATTTT
>TRBJ1-1|TRBV11-1|NA|NA
CASSPGRQNTEAFF
TGTGCCAGCAGCCCCGGTAGACAGAACACTGAAGCTTTCTTT
>TRBJ2-1|TRBV11-3|TRBD2|NA
CASGKSTGLAGEGEQFF
TGTGCCAGCGGAAAATCAACCGGACTAGCGGGGGAGGGTGAGCAGTTCTTC
>TRBJ2-5|TRBV5-5|NA|NA
CASSWVGETQYF
TGTGCCAGCAGCTGGGTGGGAGAGACCCAGTACTTC
>TRBJ2-7|TRBV21-1|NA|few
CASPRGVDEQYF
TGTGCCAGCCCCAGGGGGGTCGACGAGCAGTACTTC
>TRBJ2-5|TRBV7-2|NA|NA
CASSLAGPPGETQYF
TGTGCCAGCAGCTTAGCCGGCCCTCCCGGGGAGACCCAGTACTTC
>TRBJ1-3|TRBV7-3|NA|NA
CASSLGPTLGGNTIYF
TGTGCCAGCAGCTTAGGTCCCACCCTAGGGGGAAACACCATATATTTT
>TRBJ1-1|TRBV4-2|NA|NA
CASSQDGGAQRAFF
TGTGCCAGCAGCCAAGATGGAGGGGCCCAAAGAGCTTTCTTT
>TRBJ2-5|TRBV7-3|TRBD1|NA
CASSLTGLETQYF
TGTGCCAGCAGCTTGACAGGGTTAGAGACCCAGTACTTC
>TRBJ1-1|TRBV7-9|TRBD1|NA
CASSRDRGLAFF
TGTGCCAGCAGCCGTGACAGGGGTCTTGCTTTCTTT
>TRBJ1-6|TRBV4-3|NA|NA
CASSQFMANNSPLHF
TGCGCCAGCAGCCAATTCATGGCCAATAATTCACCCCTCCACTTT
>TRBJ1-5|TRBV28|NA|NA
CASSLYPPNQPQHF
TGTGCCAGCAGTTTATATCCACCCAATCAGCCCCAGCATTTT
>TRBJ2-2|TRBV14|NA|NA
CASSQGTRGRNTGELFF
TGTGCCAGCAGCCAAGGGACTAGGGGGCGGAACACCGGGGAGCTGTTTTTT
>TRBJ1-1|TRBV21-1|NA|NA
CASSLGAGGTEAFF
TGTGCCAGCAGCCTGGGGGCAGGGGGCACTGAAGCTTTCTTT
>TRBJ2-1|TRBV28|TRBD2|NA
CASSPAGTSNNEQFF
TGTGCCAGCAGCCCCGCCGGGACTAGTAACAATGAGCAGTTCTTC
>TRBJ2-3|TRBV2|TRBD2|NA
CASTRWASGGDTQYF
TGTGCCAGCACCCGGTGGGCTAGCGGGGGGGATACGCAGTATTTT